This T cell receptor beta chain derives from a study of T cell responses to AZD1222 COVID-19 vaccine. Study-level points and caveats: Dominant at 160-218 and 743-854, vaccine-associated CD4 TCRs also spanned spike.

The CDR3 is 15 residues long. Germline values: CDR1 MNHEY, CDR2 SVGAGI. V trimming: 5 bases; J trimming: 3 bases; junction bases outside the gene matches: 8. About this clone itself: What it binds is unknown.

Sequencing used immunoSEQ multiplex PCR; TCRdb keeps in-frame clones, though not all of them. Of 120,000 or so clones detected, roughly 89% appear once; the ten largest clones hold 11%. The source of this sequence is an adult in good health. The sequences come from peripheral blood, collected on day 0 of MenACWY control vaccination. The genes are TRBV6-5 and TRBJ1-1; 8 nucleotides align to TRBD1. The CDR3: CASSRQGRGYTEAFF. The CDR3, as DNA: TGTGCCAGCAGTCGACAGGGGAGAGGGTACACTGAAGCTTTCTTT.